This TCR beta chain stems from a study of shared clonotypes between healthy human individuals (dated by TCRdb to 2020 to 2021). Looking at the study overall: The cohort comprised a couple of women and a few men aged 18 to 49 years. Per donor, three plates each were used for CD4 naive and CD4 memory, two for CD8 naive, and one for CD8 memory. Blood TCR repertoires of roughly five healthy adults were deeply sequenced to estimate repertoire size and the extent of clonotype sharing between individuals. Different laboratories and diverse techniques were used to prepare libraries and sequence TCR repertoires, to increase sequencing depth and limit assay-specific biases. Leukapheresis yielded between about 0.85 and 9 billion PBMCs per donor. Results and caveats for the whole study, not just this receptor: Sharing across several donors was observed for around 4.8% of naive CD4, 3.5% of naive CD8, 2.3% of memory CD4, and roughly 0.4% of memory CD8 clonotypes. Because the study included a small number of donors, the genetic and exposure-history diversity represented was limited. Estimated clonotype richness was generally larger for naive than for memory subsets. Incomplete sequencing was indicated by rarefaction of sorted-subset datasets, despite the large sequencing depth. Only blood was sampled, and tissue TCR repertoires likely differ from those in blood. Clonotypes shared by all four sorted-subset donors showed higher generation probabilities than non-shared clonotypes. Based on pairwise subsampling, the degree of clonotype sharing among donors was expected to be affected by sequencing depth.

At the junction V is shortened by 4 bases and J by 3 bases; bases outside the gene matches: 4. Reading the germline V gene gives CDR1 LGHNA and CDR2 YNFKEQ. The CDR3, cysteine through phenylalanine, is 14 amino acids long. The read is trimmed to its CDR3 DNA, 42 bases read in frame from base 1. This clone was counted a single time. It has no known antigen specificity. Nothing much larger sits one base from this clone, and base qualities are not available. The donors were healthy, HIV-negative adults who had no recently reported acute infections or vaccinations. Only Caucasian adults living in Nashville, Tennessee, USA were represented among the donors. CD4+ T cells were enriched through magnetic negative selection, after which naive cells were positively selected on CD45RA and the remaining negative fraction served as the memory subset. After blood collection by leukapheresis, PBMCs were isolated using Ficoll-Histopaque density gradient centrifugation and then cryopreserved in the vapor phase of liquid nitrogen. Purity and quantity of every magnetically sorted T cell population were checked by analytical flow cytometry. Genomic DNA was isolated from every sorted fraction and measured by UV absorbance on a Nanodrop 2000c.

Using the deep immunoSEQ assay, TCR CDR3 regions were amplified from genomic DNA by multiplex PCR. For each cell subset, the extracted genomic DNA was distributed evenly across all wells of several immunoSEQ 96-well plates, and each plate served as one replicate. For sorted subsets, each replicate PCR was loaded with about 0.2 ug genomic DNA, equivalent to about 30,000 T cell genomes. Purified libraries were measured with a Qubit 3.0 fluorometer, size-checked on a Bioanalyzer 2100, and measured again with the KAPA Library Quantification kit. Every immunoSEQ 96-well plate was sequenced on a separate single-read 150-cycle Illumina NextSeq 550 flow cell. Per the authors' processing: Because the immunoSEQ output included only junctional sequences and no quality scores, the filtering could not be the same as the filtering used for full-length reads. Sequences were annotated with PyIR, a Python wrapper for IgBLAST v1.9, and V/J genes and CDR3 were assigned using IMGT germline references. Reads were filtered out if the reads had weak V/J assignments (E-value above 1e-6), no CDR3, stop codons, out-of-frame junctions, or ambiguous translated residues. A V3J clonotype was defined by an identical inferred V gene, J gene, and CDR3 amino acid sequence. The percentage overlap between two repertoires was calculated by dividing the number of shared unique clonotypes by the size of the smaller repertoire. Richness of each repertoire was evaluated using RTK rarefaction, the Chao1 estimator, and Recon v2.1 estimates of unobserved clonotypes. For all TCRbeta clonotypes obtained by the gDNA method from a few donors, generation probabilities were computed with OLGA. The table comes from immuneACCESS by way of TCRdb, which keeps in-frame sequences with V and J called. Part of the clones is missing from these tables; in studies checked, under half for an unresolved V gene and the rest for unknown reasons. From that table come the V and J calls and clone size; the DNA was used to work out D and trimming. A total of over 950,000 clones appear in this sample, approximately 77% of them only once. The ten largest account for 0.89% of the sample.

The TCR originated in a man between 18 and 35 years old in good health. Some clones in this sample may be carry-over from other donors' samples. This receptor chain uses TRBV4-2 and TRBJ2-3; 7 bases in between match TRBD1. Sequenced: memory CD4+ T cells from PBMCs. What this sample's cell subset or site label stands for: CD45RA-negative fraction. The CDR3 reads CASSPVRGTDTQYF. Read as DNA, the sequence is TGTGCCAGCAGCCCTGTCAGGGGGACAGATACGCAGTATTTT.